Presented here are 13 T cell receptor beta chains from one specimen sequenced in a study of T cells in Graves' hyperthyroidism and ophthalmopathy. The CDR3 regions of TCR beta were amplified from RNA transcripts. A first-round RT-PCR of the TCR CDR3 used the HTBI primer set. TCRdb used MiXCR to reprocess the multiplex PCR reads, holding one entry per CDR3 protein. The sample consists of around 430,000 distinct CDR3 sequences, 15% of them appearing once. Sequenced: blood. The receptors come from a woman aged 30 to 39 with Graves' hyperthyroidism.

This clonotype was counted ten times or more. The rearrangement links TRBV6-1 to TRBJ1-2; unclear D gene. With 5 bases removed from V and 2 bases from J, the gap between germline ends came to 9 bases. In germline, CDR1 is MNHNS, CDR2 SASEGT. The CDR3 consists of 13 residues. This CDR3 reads CASSIHTNYGYTF. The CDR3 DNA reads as TGTGCCAGCAGTATTCATACCAACTATGGCTACACCTTC.

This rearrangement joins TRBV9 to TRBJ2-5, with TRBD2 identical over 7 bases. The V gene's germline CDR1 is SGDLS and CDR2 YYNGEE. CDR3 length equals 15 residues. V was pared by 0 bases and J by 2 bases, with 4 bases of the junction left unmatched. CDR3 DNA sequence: TGTGCCAGCAGCGTAGGTCCGGGAGGACAAGAGACCCAGTACTTC. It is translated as CASSVGPGGQETQYF.

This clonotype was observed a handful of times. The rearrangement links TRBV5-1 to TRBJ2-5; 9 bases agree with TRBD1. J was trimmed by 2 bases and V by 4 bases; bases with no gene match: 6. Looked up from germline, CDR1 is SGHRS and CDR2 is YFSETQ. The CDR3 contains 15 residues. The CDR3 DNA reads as TGCGCCAGCAGCCCGGCGGGACAGGGACAAGAGACCCAGTACTTC. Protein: CASSPAGQGQETQYF.

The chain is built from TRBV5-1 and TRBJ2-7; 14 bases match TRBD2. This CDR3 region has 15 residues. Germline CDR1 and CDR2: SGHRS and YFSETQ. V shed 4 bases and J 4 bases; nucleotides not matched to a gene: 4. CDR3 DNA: TGCGCCAGCAGCGAGGGACTAGCGGGAGAGTACGAGCAGTACTTC. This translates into CASSEGLAGEYEQYF.

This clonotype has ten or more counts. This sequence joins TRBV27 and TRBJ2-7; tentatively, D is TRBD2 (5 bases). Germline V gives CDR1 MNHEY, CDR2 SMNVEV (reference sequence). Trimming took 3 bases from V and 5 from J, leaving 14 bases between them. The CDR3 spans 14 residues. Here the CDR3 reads CASSFGGSNDEQYF. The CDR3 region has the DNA TGTGCCAGCAGTTTTGGTGGGAGTAACGACGAGCAGTACTTC.

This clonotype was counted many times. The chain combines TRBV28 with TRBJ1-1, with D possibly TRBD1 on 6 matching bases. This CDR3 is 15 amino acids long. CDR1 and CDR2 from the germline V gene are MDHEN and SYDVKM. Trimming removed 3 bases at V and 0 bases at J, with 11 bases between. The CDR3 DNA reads TGTGCCAGCAGTTTTCAAACAGGGATGAACACTGAAGCTTTCTTT. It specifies CASSFQTGMNTEAFF.

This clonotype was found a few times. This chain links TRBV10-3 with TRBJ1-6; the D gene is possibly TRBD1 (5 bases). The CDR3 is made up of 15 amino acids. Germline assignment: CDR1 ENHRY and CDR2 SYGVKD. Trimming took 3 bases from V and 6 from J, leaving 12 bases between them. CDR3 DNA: TGTGCCATCAGTGATTCGGCAGGGAGTAATTCACCCCTCCACTTT. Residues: CAISDSAGSNSPLHF.

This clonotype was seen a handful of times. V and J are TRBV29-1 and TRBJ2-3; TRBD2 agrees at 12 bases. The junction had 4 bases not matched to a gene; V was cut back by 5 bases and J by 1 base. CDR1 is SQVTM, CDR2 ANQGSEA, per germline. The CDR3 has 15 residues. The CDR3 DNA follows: TGCAGCGTTCCTAGCGGGGGGGGGGGCACAGATACGCAGTATTTT. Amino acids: CSVPSGGGGTDTQYF.

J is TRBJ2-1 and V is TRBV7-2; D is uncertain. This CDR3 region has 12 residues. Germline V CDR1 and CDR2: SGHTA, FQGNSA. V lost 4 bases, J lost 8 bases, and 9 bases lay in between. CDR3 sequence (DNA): TGTGCCAGCAGCTCCTCTAGTCATGAGCAGTTCTTC. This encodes CASSSSSHEQFF.

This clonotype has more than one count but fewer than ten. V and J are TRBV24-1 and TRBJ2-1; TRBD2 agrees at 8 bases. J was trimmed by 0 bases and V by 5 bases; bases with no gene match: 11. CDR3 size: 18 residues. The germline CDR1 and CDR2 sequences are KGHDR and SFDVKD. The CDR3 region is CATSAPLGSGSSYNEQFF. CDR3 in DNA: TGTGCCACCAGTGCTCCGCTGGGAAGCGGGAGCTCCTACAATGAGCAGTTCTTC.

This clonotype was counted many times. The CDR3 loop is CAWSTSGSGNTIYF. In nucleotides, the CDR3 is TGTGCCTGGAGTACCAGTGGCTCTGGAAACACCATATATTTT. This rearrangement joins TRBV30 to TRBJ1-3; D is unresolved. This CDR3 has 14 amino acids. V dropped 2 bases and J dropped 0 bases, with 8 bases sitting between them. CDR1 and CDR2 (germline): GTSNPN, SVGIG (reference sequence).

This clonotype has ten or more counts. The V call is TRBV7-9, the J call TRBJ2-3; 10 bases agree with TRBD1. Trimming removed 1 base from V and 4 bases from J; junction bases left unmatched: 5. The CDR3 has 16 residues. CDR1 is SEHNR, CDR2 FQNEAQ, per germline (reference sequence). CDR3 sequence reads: CASSLGDRGAADTQYF. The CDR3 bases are TGTGCCAGCAGCTTAGGGGACAGGGGAGCGGCAGATACGCAGTATTTT.

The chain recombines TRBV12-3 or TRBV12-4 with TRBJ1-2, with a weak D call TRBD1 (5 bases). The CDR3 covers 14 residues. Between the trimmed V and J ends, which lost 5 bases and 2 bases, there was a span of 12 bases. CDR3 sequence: CASSIRDGNYGYTF. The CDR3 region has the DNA TGTGCCAGCAGTATCCGGGACGGAAACTATGGCTACACCTTC.